One T cell receptor beta chain is described in this entry. The data were taken from a study of blood T cells in healthy people across ages. Alongside a J-beta primer mix, a sample-barcoded 5' primer served in a second PCR lasting about 7 to 12 cycles. TCRdb analysed the 5' RACE reads with MiXCR anew, one entry per CDR3 protein. The sample holds 650,000 to 1,000,000 distinct CDR3 sequences, 35% to 60% seen once. This clonotype was sampled from an elderly man in good health. The sequencing input was blood.

The CDR3 sequence is CASSKGTSRYNEQFF. The CDR3, as DNA: TGCGCCAGCAGCAAAGGGACTAGCAGGTACAATGAGCAGTTCTTC. This chain links TRBV5-1 with TRBJ2-1; TRBD2 aligns across 9 bases. The V gene's germline CDR1 is SGHRS and CDR2 YFSETQ. The trim removed 4 bases at V and 4 bases at J, leaving 6 bases unmatched. The CDR3 is 15 residues long.